Following are 2 T cell receptor beta chains from one sample sequenced in a study of spatial heterogeneity in lung cancer. This sample's time point: blood at routine non-recurrence follow-up after resection. From the 5' RACE reads, TCRdb called clonotypes with MiXCR, one entry per CDR3 protein. The sample includes around 98,000 distinct CDR3 sequences, around 19% of them seen just once. Sequenced material: PBMCs, taken at follow-up. These receptors were obtained from a male donor with early-stage non-small cell lung cancer.

This chain connects TRBV7-2 to TRBJ2-4; 7 bases are shared with TRBD1. The germline V gene has CDR1 SGHTA and CDR2 FQGNSA. After removal of 3 bases from V and 1 base from J, the junction contained 3 bases not matched to a gene. The CDR3 has 15 residues. The CDR3 nucleotides are TGTGCCAGCAGCTTTGTGGGACAGGCCAAAAACATTCAGTACTTC. It codes for CASSFVGQAKNIQYF.

This clonotype has a handful of counts. The rearrangement links TRBV7-9 to TRBJ2-3, with TRBD2 matching over 7 bases. Germline V CDR1 and CDR2: SEHNR, FQNEAQ (reference sequence). This CDR3 region has 17 residues. J lost 2 bases, V lost 5 bases, and 13 bases had no gene match. Here the CDR3 reads CASSPKRLAEFTDTQYF. CDR3 DNA: TGTGCCAGCAGCCCCAAACGGCTAGCGGAATTCACAGATACGCAGTATTTT. Full variable domain (rest looked up from reference TRBV7-9 and TRBJ2-3): DTGVSQNPRHKITKRGQNVTFRCDPISEHNRLYWYRQTLGQGPEFLTYFQNEAQLEKSRLLSDRFSAERPKGSFSTLEIQRTEQGDSAMYLCASSPKRLAEFTDTQYFGPGTRLTVL.